This T cell receptor (beta chain) was captured by sequencing in a study of CD8 T cells in ankylosing spondylitis. The length of the CDR3 is 17 residues. V lost 3 bases and J lost 1, with 19 bases in between. CDR1 is ENHRY, CDR2 SYGVKD, per germline. This clonotype was observed at least ten times. TCRdb reprocessed the 5' RACE reads via MiXCR and lists one record per CDR3 protein. Counted here are roughly 120,000 distinct CDR3 sequences, approximately 13% occurring once; the ten biggest clones make up about 2.7%. The origin of this receptor is a female donor with ankylosing spondylitis or in good health (not recorded which). This chain connects TRBV10-3 to TRBJ2-7; D is undetermined. Sequencing used blood, either unsorted or a sorted T cell fraction (not recorded which). CDR3 amino acids: CAISDPLDGLISYEQYF. For the CDR3, the DNA is TGTGCCATCAGTGACCCCCTGGACGGGCTAATATCCTACGAGCAGTACTTC.